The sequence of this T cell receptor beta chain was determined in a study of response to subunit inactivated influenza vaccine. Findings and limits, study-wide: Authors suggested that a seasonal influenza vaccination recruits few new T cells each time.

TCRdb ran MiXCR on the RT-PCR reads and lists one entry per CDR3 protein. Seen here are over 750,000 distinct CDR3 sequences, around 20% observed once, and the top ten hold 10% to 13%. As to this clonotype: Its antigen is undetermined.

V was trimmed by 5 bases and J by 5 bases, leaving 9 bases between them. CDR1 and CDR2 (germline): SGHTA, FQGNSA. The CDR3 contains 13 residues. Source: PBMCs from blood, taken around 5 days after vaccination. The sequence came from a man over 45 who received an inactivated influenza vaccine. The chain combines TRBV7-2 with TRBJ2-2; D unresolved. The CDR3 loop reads CASSTGWTGELFF. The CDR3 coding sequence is TGTGCCAGCAGCACGGGTTGGACCGGGGAGCTGTTTTTT.